This T cell receptor (beta chain) was profiled in a study of regulatory T cells in long-lasting Graves disease (dated by TCRdb to the early 2020s). Looking at the study overall: Patients with newly diagnosed Graves' disease had been on antithyroid drugs for under 3 months. The study took place in China and was registered as a clinical trial. Peripheral blood TCR sequencing and RNA sequencing compared persistent Graves' disease patients with newly diagnosed Graves' disease patients. A total of roughly 35 samples underwent TCR sequencing: about 13 from persistent and roughly 20 from newly diagnosed Graves' disease patients.

The CDR3, from cysteine to phenylalanine, totals 15 residues. The entry retains the CDR3 DNA only, 45 bases that are in frame from base 1. The germline V gene sets CDR1 to LGHNT and CDR2 to FRNRAP. The junction carries 12 bases between V and J, which are trimmed by 4 bases and 0 bases respectively. The intended sense of this specimen's time point label: newly diagnosed GD, antithyroid drugs for less than 3 months. For both TCR sequencing and RNA sequencing, RNA was extracted from PBMCs in TRIzol. The diagnosis of Graves' disease followed American Thyroid Association guidelines. The patients came from an endocrinology department in Xi'an, China. Each patient gave around 9 milliliters of peripheral blood, collected in an EDTA anticoagulant tube. Ficoll Paque Plus density gradient separation was used to isolate PBMCs, and no further T cell sorting was performed. An Agilent 2100 Bioanalyzer and agarose gel were used to check RNA quality, and a NanoDrop 2000 was used to measure RNA concentration.

What the research found in general, with its limitations: Persistent patients shared more public clonotypes among themselves (roughly 2,700) than newly diagnosed patients did (more than 850). The authors noted that the small sample size was a limitation that may lower accuracy. Compared with newly diagnosed patients, persistent Graves' disease patients had lower TCR Shannon entropy and fewer highly expanded clones, which suggests clonal expansion. TRBV28, TRBJ1-2 and TRBJ2-5 were preferentially used in persistent disease, while TRBV20-1 and TRBJ2-1 were favored in newly diagnosed disease. Peripheral blood alone was examined, since thyroid tissue, which constituted the primary lesion, could not be accessed. Sequencing and analysis were restricted to the TCR beta chain.

The library was generated by multiplex PCR. The sequencer was an Illumina HiSeq 4000. TCR beta libraries were built with iRepertoire HTBI primers and Arm-PCR amplification of CDR3 regions. PCR products were gel purified before sequencing. Per the original workflow: A total of 62 TRBV and approximately 15 TRBJ segments were identified across samples and were used for gene usage analysis of CDR3 amino acid clonotypes. COPE and FqMerger were used to merge filtered high-quality paired reads into contigs. BLAST was used to align contigs to IMGT TRBV, TRBD and TRBJ reference genes, with CDR3 defined following IMGT. Any clonotype with a frequency above 0.1% was counted as a highly expanded clone. Shannon entropy served as the measure of repertoire diversity, while the Gini coefficient captured V-J evenness. A clonotype found in more than one individual was treated as public. TCRdb reprocessing: public reads trimmed at Q25 with fastp, clones called with MiXCR, in-frame beta chains kept. Identical CDR3 protein sequences are pooled into one entry, listed with their most common genes and DNA. The V and J calls and clone size come from TCRdb's table, not from the authors' own analysis. This sample lists 550,000 to 700,000 distinct CDR3 sequences; approximately 16% were detected once. The biggest ten clones account for approximately 12% of the sample.

There are many counts of this clonotype. Its antigen is currently not known. Per-base qualities were not stored, and no clone one base away is much larger. The data also belong to a second study, concerning T cells in Graves' hyperthyroidism and ophthalmopathy. As noted in the second study: Graves' hyperthyroidism was defined as stable when no progression to ophthalmopathy occurred over 18 months of follow-up. The hyperthyroidism patients were between 18 and 65 years old and newly diagnosed, with a disease duration of less than 2 months. Patients with uncontrolled infections, other autoimmune diseases, pregnancy or lactation were excluded. Diagnoses were established on the basis of clinical symptoms, serum thyroxine and TRAb, thyroid ultrasound, and orbital computed tomography. A first-round RT-PCR of the TCR CDR3 used the HTBI primer set with the Qiagen OneStep RT-PCR kit. Blood samples also contained most of the expanded thyroid clonotypes (frequency above 0.001), which suggests that blood repertoires may reflect thyroid immune responses. In cross-validation, a model built on a 13 V-J signature told ophthalmopathy apart from stable hyperthyroidism with under 90% sensitivity and 81% to 82% specificity, and in testing the same model reached 80%/75%. In validation, the model predicted progression to ophthalmopathy a median of about 6.5 months before onset, with over 55% sensitivity and more than 72% specificity. To identify distinguishing TCR V-J signatures, a discovery cohort of around 100 patients was used, comprising 40 to 45 with Graves' ophthalmopathy and around 57 with stable Graves' hyperthyroidism. Prospective prediction of ophthalmopathy was tested in an independent validation cohort consisting of 18 hyperthyroidism patients and 17 patients who later progressed to ophthalmopathy. For training and testing, the 110 or so patients in the discovery cohort were randomly divided in a 7:3 ratio. The study also compared thyroid tissue and blood T-cell repertoires from about 6 Graves' hyperthyroidism patients. After sampling, hyperthyroidism patients received methimazole starting at 30 mg daily, and ophthalmopathy patients received high-dose intravenous methylprednisolone. A second multiplex PCR round built the libraries, followed by size selection and purification. The libraries were sequenced on an Illumina HiSeq2000 using paired-end 100 bp reads. SOAPnuke was used to process the raw data, removing reads that contained adapters or uncalled bases, had a mean Phred below 15, or lacked an exact match to the constant primer or identifier. High-quality paired reads were merged with COPE v1.2.5, and unique nucleotide sequences were defined as clonotypes. MiTCR v1.1 was used to align clonotypes to the IMGT TRBV, TRBD and TRBJ reference segments. Only V-J combinations with frequency above 0.0001, covering 99% to 99.2% of repertoires, were analysed. A TCS score was defined as the ratio between F50 (clonal expansion) and ExV (chaos), using BLOSUM62-based TCRdist between CDR3 peptides within each V-J. Welch's t-statistics and random forest reduced 500 to 550 V-J features to around 14, which were used in a naive Bayes classifier (R e1071). No statistical method was used to set the sample size in advance, and investigators knew the group allocation. According to the paper, TCR Vbeta CDR3 sequencing was carried out on approximately 140 peripheral blood samples, which came from around 43 ophthalmopathy, about 75 hyperthyroidism and approximately 17 progressor patients.

The sequencing used peripheral blood mononuclear cells (PBMCs), collected at new diagnosis, from a patient treated with antithyroid drugs. Recombination linked TRBV12-5 to TRBJ1-1, with the D gene not confidently named. This TCR was recovered from a man aged 18 to 29 with Graves disease. Donor details come from another sample of the same person, matched by shared clones. At the DNA level, the sequence is TGTGCTAGTGGTTCCCGGGGAGCATTGAACACTGAAGCTTTCTTT. This sequence encodes CASGSRGALNTEAFF.